Shown below are 10 T cell receptor beta chains from a single sample sequenced in a study of response to subunit inactivated influenza vaccine. TCRdb recomputed calls from the RT-PCR reads with MiXCR, one row per CDR3 protein. The table shows 500,000 to 650,000 distinct CDR3 sequences, with 7.6% occurring only once. The sample in question was PBMCs from blood, obtained less than 30 months after vaccination. The source of these receptors is a man aged 45-69 years who received an inactivated influenza vaccine.

This clonotype was counted ten times or more. V usage is TRBV29-1 and J usage is TRBJ2-7, with 7 bases matching TRBD1. CDR1 and CDR2 (germline): SQVTM, ANQGSEA. This CDR3 contains 13 residues. Trimming removed 3 bases from V and 2 bases from J; junction bases left unmatched: 4. CDR3 loop: CSVEDRLTYEQYF. In DNA form, the CDR3 reads TGCAGCGTTGAGGACAGGCTTACCTACGAGCAGTACTTC.

This clonotype was recorded many times. The rearrangement uses TRBV5-1 and TRBJ2-3; no clear D gene. CDR3 length equals 15 residues. Between the trimmed V and J ends, which lost 0 bases and 3 bases, there was a span of 11 bases. Germline V lookup: CDR1 SGHRS, CDR2 YFSETQ. The CDR3 here is CASSLESRSTDTQYF. DNA for the CDR3: TGCGCCAGCAGCTTGGAGAGTCGGAGTACAGATACGCAGTATTTT.

V usage is TRBV20-1 and J usage is TRBJ1-5; no definite D call. Germline V gene lookup returns CDR1 DFQATT and CDR2 SNEGSKA (reference sequence). Trimming took off 3 bases at V and 4 bases at J, with 7 bases between the two ends. The CDR3 is 12 amino acids. The CDR3 protein is CSASPKNQPQHF. In DNA form, the CDR3 reads TGCAGTGCTAGCCCCAAAAATCAGCCCCAGCATTTT.

This clonotype was picked up a small number of times. The chain has TRBV3-1 and TRBJ2-1, with TRBD1 matching over 7 bases. The V gene end was trimmed by 3 bases and the J gene end by 4 bases; junction bases not matched to a gene: 12. The CDR3 runs 17 residues. Germline V gene data show CDR1 as LGHDT and CDR2 as YNNKEL (reference sequence). The CDR3 protein is CASSQSRQGPPYNEQFF. DNA of the CDR3: TGTGCCAGCAGCCAGAGTAGACAGGGCCCACCTTACAATGAGCAGTTCTTC.

The J gene is TRBJ1-1, the V gene TRBV30; TRBD1 is a possible D gene (6 bases). CDR3 size: 13 residues. The germline gives CDR1 GTSNPN, CDR2 SVGIG (reference sequence). The V gene lost 3 bases and the J gene lost 6 bases, with 14 bases spanning the gap. CDR3 region: CAWSTTGRAEAFF. The CDR3 nucleotides read TGTGCCTGGAGCACCACAGGGAGGGCTGAAGCTTTCTTT. Drawing the rest from reference TRBV30 and TRBJ1-1, the complete variable domain is SQTIHQWPATLVQPVGSPLSLECTVEGTSNPNLYWYRQAAGRGLQLLFYSVGIGQISSEVPQNLSASRPQDRQFILSSKKLLLSDSGFYLCAWSTTGRAEAFFGQGTRLTVV.

Concerning this clonotype itself: Relative to the germline gene, one junction end is altered; a read error may explain this. V gene TRBV12-3 or TRBV12-4 combines with J gene TRBJ2-7; D not certain. The CDR3 is 10 residues long. CDR3 region: CATKAYGQYF. CDR3 coding DNA: TGTGCCACCAAGGCCTACGGGCAGTACTTC.

This clonotype has a count of ten or more. The CDR3, as DNA: TGCAGTGCAGGGGGATCCGGGACGGAGACCCAGTACTTC. Translating it yields CSAGGSGTETQYF. The V and J genes are TRBV20-1 and TRBJ2-5; D may be TRBD1 (6 bases). The V gene's germline CDR1 is DFQATT and CDR2 SNEGSKA (reference sequence). With 6 bases removed from V and 5 bases from J, the gap between germline ends came to 16 bases. This CDR3 is built from 13 residues.

In its sample, this clonotype was seen a few times. The chain couples TRBV29-1 to TRBJ2-3; TRBD1 aligns across 7 bases. This CDR3 is 14 amino acids long. The trim removed 4 bases at V and 0 bases at J, leaving 4 bases unmatched. The germline CDR1 and CDR2 sequences are SQVTM and ANQGSEA. DNA for the CDR3: TGCAGCGTTGTAGCCAGGGGGAGCACAGATACGCAGTATTTT. It codes for CSVVARGSTDTQYF.

This clonotype was seen repeatedly, ten times or more. V usage is TRBV20-1 and J usage is TRBJ1-2; D unclear. The CDR3 extends over 12 amino acids. Germline V lookup: CDR1 DFQATT, CDR2 SNEGSKA (reference sequence). Deletions cut 4 bases from V and 6 bases from J, with 12 bases between. The CDR3 DNA reads as TGCAGTGCTACAAGACGCGGGAATGGCTACACCTTC. It encodes CSATRRGNGYTF.

This clonotype was seen more than once but under ten times. The chain employs TRBV11-2 and TRBJ2-7, with D perhaps matching TRBD1 or TRBD2 (5 bases each). This CDR3 contains 16 residues. V lost 0 bases and J 6 bases, leaving 18 bases between the germline ends. Germline lookup yields CDR1 SGHAT and CDR2 FQNNGV. CDR3 region: CASSLDLRGRGFEQYF. DNA of the CDR3: TGTGCCAGCAGCTTAGATTTGAGGGGACGGGGATTCGAGCAGTACTTC.